This T cell receptor (beta chain) was identified during a study of regulatory T cells in long-lasting Graves disease. Sequencing libraries for TCR beta were prepared with iRepertoire HTBI primers and Arm-PCR of CDR3 regions. TCRdb reanalysed the multiplex PCR reads using MiXCR and keeps one entry per CDR3 protein. Of roughly 490,000 distinct CDR3 sequences listed, about 22% are singletons. Indicated time point: persistent/refractory GD, antithyroid drugs over 5 years with positive TRAb. Extracted RNA from PBMCs served as the source of the TCR library. Per the germline V gene, CDR1 is SGHAT and CDR2 is FQDESV (reference sequence). The CDR3 runs to 13 residues. The V gene lost 0 bases and the J gene lost 8 bases, with 10 bases spanning the gap. The table lists this clonotype with many counts.

The receptor comes from a female donor with Graves disease. The source material was peripheral blood mononuclear cells (PBMCs), sampled when the disease was refractory, from a patient treated with antithyroid drugs. J is TRBJ1-2 and V is TRBV11-1; D gene unclear. The CDR3 loop is CASSLAHGGGYTF. CDR3 DNA: TGTGCCAGCAGCTTAGCCCACGGCGGAGGCTACACCTTC.